The present entry profiles one T cell receptor (beta chain) with its context. The target antigen is unknown. The record originates from a study of T cell responses to AZD1222 COVID-19 vaccine. General study results and limits: Vaccine-associated CD4 TCRs ranged over spike, dominating at 160-218 and 743-854. Reportedly, nearly half of unique spike TCRs recognized epitopes outside B.1.351/B.1.1.7 mutations. Baseline serostatus was positive in only six AZD1222 recipients. Elevations in Spike-specific TCR breadth and depth followed administration of two AZD1222 doses.

Germline V gives CDR1 SGHRS, CDR2 YFSETQ. The CDR3 contains 15 residues. The V and J ends lost 5 bases and 0 bases, in that order; junction bases with no gene match: 6. The table came from immunoSEQ multiplex PCR; TCRdb's copy has only in-frame clones and leaves some out. Seen here are about 170,000 clones, roughly nine tenths observed once, and the top ten hold 6.9%. The sample was peripheral blood, taken on day 0 of AZD1222 vaccination. The TCR was taken from an adult in good health. The rearrangement uses TRBV5-1 and TRBJ2-3; 7 bases map to TRBD1. The CDR3: CASRSDRVSTDTQYF. The CDR3 nucleotides read TGCGCCAGCAGGTCAGACAGGGTTAGCACAGATACGCAGTATTTT. The full variable domain, rest sourced from reference TRBV5-1 and TRBJ2-3, is KAGVTQTPRYLIKTRGQQVTLSCSPISGHRSVSWYQQTPGQGLQFLFEYFSETQRNKGNFPGRFSGRQFSNSRSEMNVSTLELGDSALYLCASRSDRVSTDTQYFGPGTRLTVL.